The 29 T cell receptor beta chains below come from one sample, sequenced in a study of T cell responses to AZD1222 COVID-19 vaccine. Profiled with immunoSEQ multiplex PCR; TCRdb holds only in-frame clones, not every one. The data show 80,000 to 90,000 clones, with roughly 88% seen just once and roughly 5.1% held by the top ten. The sequences come from peripheral blood, collected on day 0 of MenACWY control vaccination. These receptor sequences come from an adult in good health.

V and J are TRBV6-6 and TRBJ2-4, with D maybe TRBD2 (5 bases). This CDR3 comprises 16 residues. Germline V lookup: CDR1 MNHNY, CDR2 SVGAGI (reference sequence). V was cut by 0 bases and J by 1 base, with 10 bases left in between. This CDR3 reads CASSYSRESAKNIQYF. The CDR3 bases are TGTGCCAGCAGTTACTCGAGGGAGTCGGCCAAAAACATTCAGTACTTC.

The chain links TRBV5-1 to TRBJ2-5; TRBD2 matches at 9 bases. The CDR3 runs to 17 residues. Germline-derived CDR1 and CDR2 are SGHRS and YFSETQ. V lost 0 bases and J lost 4; bases outside the gene matches: 10. CDR3 bases: TGCGCCAGCAGCTTGGGGCGGGCTAGCGGGACCGGAGAGACCCAGTACTTC. It codes for CASSLGRASGTGETQYF.

The V call is TRBV28, the J call TRBJ1-6; D is uncertain. This CDR3 contains 17 residues. V lost 6 bases and J 9 bases, leaving 24 bases between the germline ends. Germline V gene sequence: CDR1 MDHEN, CDR2 SYDVKM. Here the CDR3 reads CASRPSGWRTSGSPLHF. The CDR3, as DNA: TGTGCCAGCAGGCCATCCGGATGGCGGACGTCGGGTTCACCCCTCCACTTT.

The J gene is TRBJ2-5, the V gene TRBV29-1; 12 bases are a match to TRBD1. V was clipped by 7 bases and J by 6 bases; unmatched bases: 6. The CDR3 is made up of 13 amino acids. From germline, CDR1 is SQVTM and CDR2 ANQGSEA. The CDR3 coding sequence is TGCAGCGAAGGGACAGGGGGCCGTCAGACCCAGTACTTC. Encoded protein: CSEGTGGRQTQYF.

V and J are TRBV21-1 and TRBJ2-7; the table calls TRBD2, which could not be checked here. TRBV21-1 is deemed a pseudogene. This CDR3 region has 16 residues. CDR3 coding DNA: TGTGCCAGCAGCAAAGACAAGGGAGGAGGCTCCTACGAGCAGTACTTC. It yields the protein CASSKDKGGGSYEQYF.

V and J are TRBV28 and TRBJ2-3; 13 nucleotides line up with TRBD2. From germline, CDR1 is MDHEN and CDR2 SYDVKM. This CDR3 spans 17 amino acids. After removal of 7 bases from V and 2 bases from J, the junction contained 9 bases not matched to a gene. DNA for the CDR3: TGTGCCAGCATCGATTCTGGGACTAGCGGGAACACAGATACGCAGTATTTT. Encoded protein: CASIDSGTSGNTDTQYF.

The chain carries TRBV6-5 and TRBJ2-1; the D gene is possibly TRBD2 (6 bases). V gave up 0 bases and J gave up 6 bases, with 15 bases separating them. In germline, CDR1 is MNHEY, CDR2 SVGAGI. There are 16 residues in the CDR3. CDR3 DNA sequence: TGTGCCAGCAGTTACTCCGCCGGGAGTAAGGTCAATGAGCAGTTCTTC. This encodes CASSYSAGSKVNEQFF.

V gene TRBV28 combines with J gene TRBJ2-2, with 9 bases identical to TRBD1. The ends lost 4 bases at V and 6 bases at J; junction bases unmatched: 3. Germline V gene sequence: CDR1 MDHEN, CDR2 SYDVKM. The CDR3 totals 14 residues. CDR3: CASSWTGEAGELFF. The DNA for the CDR3 is TGTGCCAGCAGTTGGACAGGGGAGGCCGGGGAGCTGTTTTTT.

This chain uses TRBV5-8 with TRBJ2-5, with D maybe TRBD1 (5 bases). This CDR3 has 15 amino acids. The V gene's germline CDR1 is SGHTS and CDR2 YDEGEE. V was pared by 0 bases and J by 2 bases, with 11 bases between. The CDR3 sequence is CASSLGYGQQETQYF. The CDR3 DNA follows: TGTGCCAGCAGCTTGGGGTACGGACAACAAGAGACCCAGTACTTC.

The chain employs TRBV3-1 (or the pseudogene TRBV3-2) and TRBJ1-2; TRBD1 might be the D (5 bases). Deletions cut 7 bases from V and 8 bases from J, with 26 bases between. Per germline, CDR1 LGHDT and CDR2 YNNKEL (reference sequence). The CDR3 is 16 residues long. The CDR3 DNA sequence: TGTGCCAGCACCACCTCGGGGCCCGGGGCCCTCGGGGGCTACACCTTC. It specifies CASTTSGPGALGGYTF.

This chain connects TRBV7-4 to TRBJ2-7, with D unclear. This CDR3 has 15 amino acids. Germline V gene data show CDR1 as SGHVT and CDR2 as SQSDAQ. Trimming shortened V by 5 bases and J by 0 bases, and 14 bases separated the two germline ends. This CDR3 is CASSTRQAVSYEQYF. Written as DNA, the CDR3 is TGTGCCAGCAGCACCCGGCAAGCAGTCTCCTACGAGCAGTACTTC.

This clone was detected only once. V and J are TRBV5-4 and TRBJ2-3, with D possibly being TRBD1 or TRBD2 (5 bases each). Between the trimmed V and J ends, which lost 7 bases and 4 bases, there was a span of 22 bases. Germline assignment: CDR1 SGHNT and CDR2 YYREEE (reference sequence). This CDR3 is 16 amino acids long. CDR3 bases: TGTGCCAGCTTTCTAAGGGCGGGCAGGGACGCAGATACGCAGTATTTT. Translation: CASFLRAGRDADTQYF.

This sequence joins TRBV3-1 (or the pseudogene TRBV3-2) and TRBJ1-1; D is unresolved. CDR3 length: 14 residues. V was cut by 4 bases and J by 4 bases, with 13 bases left in between. Per germline, CDR1 LGHDT and CDR2 YNNKEL (reference sequence). The CDR3 nucleotides are TGTGCCAGCAGCCCCGGGGTCAGCGTCACTGAAGCTTTCTTT. The encoded protein is CASSPGVSVTEAFF.

The V gene is TRBV6-5, the J gene TRBJ1-1, with 7 bases identical to TRBD1. The germline CDR1 and CDR2 sequences are MNHEY and SVGAGI. The J segment lost 1 base and the V segment lost 6 bases, leaving 8 bases of the junction unmatched. The CDR3 contains 15 residues. CDR3 DNA sequence: TGTGCCAGCAGGTTTTCAGGGGGGGCGAACACTGAAGCTTTCTTT. It translates to CASRFSGGANTEAFF.

The rearrangement uses TRBV6-6 and TRBJ1-5; 9 bases agree with TRBD1. The germline V gene has CDR1 MNHNY and CDR2 SVGAGI (reference sequence). After removal of 6 bases from V and 4 bases from J, the junction contained 10 bases not matched to a gene. This CDR3 spans 16 amino acids. CDR3 amino acids: CASSLPGQGMNQPQHF. The CDR3 coding sequence is TGTGCCAGCAGCTTGCCCGGACAGGGGATGAATCAGCCCCAGCATTTT.

The genes are TRBV6-5 and TRBJ2-2; tentatively, D is TRBD1 or TRBD2 (6 bases each). Trimming took 6 bases from V and 1 from J, leaving 9 bases between them. The germline V gene encodes CDR1 MNHEY and CDR2 SVGAGI. The CDR3 length is 14 residues. The CDR3 DNA sequence: TGTGCCAGCAGGGCGGGACAGAACACCGGGGAGCTGTTTTTT. It codes for CASRAGQNTGELFF.

This clone appeared a single time. The chain carries TRBV19 and TRBJ2-7; D may be TRBD2 (5 bases). Trimming left V 5 bases short and J 0 bases short, with 11 bases between. CDR1 is LNHDA, CDR2 SQIVND, per germline (reference sequence). This CDR3 is 14 amino acids long. For the CDR3, the DNA is TGTGCCAGTAGTCTCTGGGGAGACTCCTACGAGCAGTACTTC. This sequence encodes CASSLWGDSYEQYF.

This chain uses TRBV24-1 with TRBJ2-2; D might be TRBD2 (7 bases). Trimming pared 5 bases from V and 8 bases from J, leaving 14 bases between. This CDR3 region has 14 residues. The germline V gene has CDR1 KGHDR and CDR2 SFDVKD. DNA for the CDR3: TGTGCCACCAGTGGATTGGGGGGGCCGGGGGAGCTGTTTTTT. Translated: CATSGLGGPGELFF.

The chain joins TRBV30 to TRBJ2-1, with D uncertain. The CDR3 spans 13 residues. From germline, CDR1 is GTSNPN and CDR2 SVGIG (reference sequence). The V end was cut by 3 bases, the J end by 3 bases, with 9 bases between. The CDR3 spells CAWRWPSYNEQFF. The CDR3 DNA is TGTGCCTGGAGGTGGCCTAGCTACAATGAGCAGTTCTTC.

The DNA for the CDR3 is TGCAGTGCTAGTCAGGGTCGCAATCAGCCCCAGCATTTT. Translation gives CSASQGRNQPQHF. The rearrangement joins TRBV20-1 to TRBJ1-5; a possible D gene is TRBD1 (5 bases). The CDR3 sequence is 13 residues long. CDR1 DFQATT and CDR2 SNEGSKA come from the germline V gene (reference sequence). V shed 3 bases and J shed 2 bases, with 8 bases lying between them.

CDR3 residues: CASSSAAEQFF. CDR3 coding DNA: TGTGCCAGCAGCTCCGCGGCGGAGCAGTTCTTC. The V gene is TRBV7-2, the J gene TRBJ2-1, with unresolved D. V lost 4 bases and J 10 bases, leaving 8 bases between the germline ends. The CDR3 sequence is 11 residues long. Germline V gene data show CDR1 as SGHTA and CDR2 as FQGNSA.

As concerns this clone: Different DNA sequences within this sample yield the same CDR3. V and J are TRBV7-9 and TRBJ1-1; unclear D gene. In germline, CDR1 is SEHNR, CDR2 FQNEAQ (reference sequence). The CDR3 is 13 amino acids. Trimming pared 1 base from V and 3 bases from J, leaving 6 bases between. The CDR3 DNA reads TGTGCCAGCAGCTTAGTGGTGGACACTGAAGCTTTCTTT. It translates to CASSLVVDTEAFF.

The rearrangement uses TRBV7-9 and TRBJ1-2; maybe TRBD1 (5 bases). V gave up 1 base and J gave up 6 bases, with 9 bases separating them. This CDR3 contains 13 residues. Germline V gene sequence: CDR1 SEHNR, CDR2 FQNEAQ (reference sequence). In nucleotides, the CDR3 is TGTGCCAGCAGCTTAGGGCCCAGGGATGGCTACACCTTC. Protein sequence: CASSLGPRDGYTF.

The rearrangement links TRBV6-5 to TRBJ2-1; 7 bases agree with TRBD1. The CDR3 has 16 residues. Trimming took 2 bases from V and 0 from J; bases not matched to a gene: 4. The germline V gene has CDR1 MNHEY and CDR2 SVGAGI. CDR3 in amino acids: CASSYAAGGSYNEQFF. The DNA of the CDR3 is TGTGCCAGCAGTTACGCGGCAGGGGGCTCCTACAATGAGCAGTTCTTC.

V gene TRBV2 combines with J gene TRBJ2-7; TRBD1 matches at 9 bases. V lost 3 bases, J lost 6 bases, and 6 bases stayed unmatched. In germline, CDR1 is SNHLY, CDR2 FYNNEI. The CDR3 is 14 residues long. CDR3 amino acids: CASSDRTGAGEQYF. As DNA, the CDR3 is TGTGCCAGCAGTGACCGGACAGGGGCGGGCGAGCAGTACTTC. The variable domain in full, completed from reference TRBV2 and TRBJ2-7, reads EPEVTQTPSHQVTQMGQEVILRCVPISNHLYFYWYRQILGQKVEFLVSFYNNEISEKSEIFDDQFSVERPDGSNFTLKIRSTKLEDSAMYFCASSDRTGAGEQYFGPGTRLTVT.

DNA of the CDR3: TGCGCCAGCAGCCAAGCCTACGTACAACGCACTGAAGCTTTCTTT. Its protein is CASSQAYVQRTEAFF. The chain couples TRBV4-1 to TRBJ1-1; D unresolved. Germline CDR1 reads MGHRA; CDR2 reads YSYEKL. There are 15 residues in the CDR3. V was clipped by 1 base and J by 4 bases, with 13 bases between them.

CDR3 in DNA: TGTGCCAGCAGTTACTTCCCTTTGAAGGCAGGCTACACCTTC. It translates to CASSYFPLKAGYTF. This chain joins TRBV6-5 and TRBJ1-2; no clear D gene. The CDR3 totals 14 residues. The V and J ends lost 1 base and 8 bases respectively, with 14 bases between them. CDR1 is MNHEY and CDR2 is SVGAGI in the germline V gene.

V gene TRBV7-9 combines with J gene TRBJ1-2, with 9 bases identical to TRBD1. V was clipped by 5 bases and J by 7 bases; unmatched bases: 8. CDR1 and CDR2 from the germline V gene are SEHNR and FQNEAQ (reference sequence). There are 14 residues in the CDR3. As DNA, the CDR3 is TGTGCCAGCAGCCCCGGACAGGGGAACCCTGGCTACACCTTC. Translation gives CASSPGQGNPGYTF.

The chain employs TRBV27 and TRBJ1-4, with D unresolved. Trimming cost V 5 bases and J 0 bases, with 13 bases left between them. This CDR3 contains 16 residues. The germline V gene encodes CDR1 MNHEY and CDR2 SMNVEV (reference sequence). CDR3 DNA sequence: TGTGCCAGCAGTGAGACCAGGTTTGCAACTAATGAAAAACTGTTTTTT. Its translation is CASSETRFATNEKLFF.